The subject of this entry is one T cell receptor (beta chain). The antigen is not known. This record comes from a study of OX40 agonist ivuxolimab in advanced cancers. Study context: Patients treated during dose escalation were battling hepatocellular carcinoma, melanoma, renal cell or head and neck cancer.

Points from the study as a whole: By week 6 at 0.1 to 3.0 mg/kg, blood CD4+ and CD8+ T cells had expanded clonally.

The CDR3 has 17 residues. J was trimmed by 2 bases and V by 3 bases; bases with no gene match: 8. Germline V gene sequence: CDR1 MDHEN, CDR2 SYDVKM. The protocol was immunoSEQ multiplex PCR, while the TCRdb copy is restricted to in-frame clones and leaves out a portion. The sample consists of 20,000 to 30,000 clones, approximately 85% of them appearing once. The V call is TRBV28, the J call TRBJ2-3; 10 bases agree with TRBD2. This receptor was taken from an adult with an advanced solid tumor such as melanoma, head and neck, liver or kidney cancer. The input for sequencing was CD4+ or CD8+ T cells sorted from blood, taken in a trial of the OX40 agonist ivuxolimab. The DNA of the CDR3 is TGTGCCAGCAGTTTGCTCTGGACTAGCGGCTACACAGATACGCAGTATTTT. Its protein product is CASSLLWTSGYTDTQYF.